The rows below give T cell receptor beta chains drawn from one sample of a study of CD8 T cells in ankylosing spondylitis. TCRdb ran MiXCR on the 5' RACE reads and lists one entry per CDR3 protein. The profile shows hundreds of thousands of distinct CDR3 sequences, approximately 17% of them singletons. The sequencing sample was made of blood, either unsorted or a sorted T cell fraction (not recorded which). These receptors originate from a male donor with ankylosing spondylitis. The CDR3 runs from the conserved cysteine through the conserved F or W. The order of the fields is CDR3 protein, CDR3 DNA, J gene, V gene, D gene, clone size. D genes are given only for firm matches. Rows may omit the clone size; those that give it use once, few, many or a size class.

cdr3_aa: CASSLEGGGSYNEQFF
cdr3_nt: TGTGCCAGCAGTTTAGAGGGGGGGGGCTCCTACAATGAGCAGTTCTTC
j_call: TRBJ2-1
v_call: TRBV12-3/TRBV12-4
d_call: -
clone_size: many

cdr3_aa: CASSLESGKTTNEKLFF
cdr3_nt: TGCGCCAGCAGCTTGGAATCGGGAAAAACAACTAATGAAAAACTGTTTTTT
j_call: TRBJ1-4
v_call: TRBV5-1
d_call: -
clone_size: -

cdr3_aa: CSARVRGVRGRGEQYF
cdr3_nt: TGCAGTGCTAGAGTTCGGGGGGTACGGGGAAGGGGCGAGCAGTACTTC
j_call: TRBJ2-7
v_call: TRBV20-1
d_call: TRBD2
clone_size: few

cdr3_aa: CASSRILAGVSGETQYF
cdr3_nt: TGTGCCAGCAGCCGAATACTAGCGGGAGTTTCTGGGGAGACCCAGTACTTC
j_call: TRBJ2-5
v_call: TRBV5-6
d_call: TRBD2
clone_size: once

cdr3_aa: CATSRPRAREDEAFF
cdr3_nt: TGTGCCACCAGCAGACCAAGAGCCAGAGAGGATGAAGCTTTCTTT
j_call: TRBJ1-1
v_call: TRBV15
d_call: -
clone_size: -

cdr3_aa: CASTSPAAGTDTQYF
cdr3_nt: TGTGCCAGCACCTCCCCCGCTGCGGGCACAGATACGCAGTATTTT
j_call: TRBJ2-3
v_call: TRBV6-2/TRBV6-3
d_call: -
clone_size: -

cdr3_aa: CASSPSGTSVATQYF
cdr3_nt: TGTGCCAGCAGCCCGTCTGGGACTAGTGTAGCTACGCAGTATTTT
j_call: TRBJ2-3
v_call: TRBV11-2
d_call: TRBD2
clone_size: -

cdr3_aa: CASSVAGQIGTQYF
cdr3_nt: TGTGCCAGCAGCGTAGCTGGGCAGATCGGGACCCAGTACTTC
j_call: TRBJ2-5
v_call: TRBV9
d_call: -
clone_size: few

cdr3_aa: CASSPSGGGTGYGYTF
cdr3_nt: TGCGCCAGCAGCCCCTCCGGCGGGGGGACTGGCTATGGCTACACCTTC
j_call: TRBJ1-2
v_call: TRBV5-1
d_call: -
clone_size: -

cdr3_aa: CASSLGGTHKTDTQYF
cdr3_nt: TGTGCCAGCAGCTTAGGCGGGACCCATAAAACAGATACGCAGTATTTT
j_call: TRBJ2-3
v_call: TRBV7-8
d_call: -
clone_size: few

cdr3_aa: CASSRGTPTYEQYF
cdr3_nt: TGTGCCAGCAGTCGGGGGACACCTACCTACGAGCAGTACTTC
j_call: TRBJ2-7
v_call: TRBV12-3/TRBV12-4
d_call: -
clone_size: few

cdr3_aa: CASSFSASGRINEQFF
cdr3_nt: TGTGCCAGTAGTTTCTCTGCTAGCGGGAGGATCAATGAGCAGTTCTTC
j_call: TRBJ2-1
v_call: TRBV19
d_call: TRBD2
clone_size: few

cdr3_aa: CSASAGGGQTNYGYTF
cdr3_nt: TGCAGTGCTAGTGCTGGGGGTGGACAGACTAACTATGGCTACACCTTC
j_call: TRBJ1-2
v_call: TRBV20-1
d_call: -
clone_size: -

cdr3_aa: CASSIEQVHEQYF
cdr3_nt: TGTGCCAGCAGTATAGAGCAGGTACACGAGCAGTACTTC
j_call: TRBJ2-7
v_call: TRBV2
d_call: -
clone_size: -

cdr3_aa: CASSSQDGGNTIYF
cdr3_nt: TGTGCCAGCAGTTCCCAGGACGGTGGAAACACCATATATTTT
j_call: TRBJ1-3
v_call: TRBV6-5
d_call: -
clone_size: few

cdr3_aa: CASSAPGVNTGELFF
cdr3_nt: TGCGCCAGCAGCGCCCCAGGTGTGAACACCGGGGAGCTGTTTTTT
j_call: TRBJ2-2
v_call: TRBV5-1
d_call: -
clone_size: few

cdr3_aa: CASSPGFINTEAFF
cdr3_nt: TGTGCCAGCAGCCCGGGGTTTATCAACACTGAAGCTTTCTTT
j_call: TRBJ1-1
v_call: TRBV12-3/TRBV12-4
d_call: -
clone_size: -

cdr3_aa: CASSYKGGLAAYNEQFF
cdr3_nt: TGTGCCAGCAGTTACAAAGGGGGACTAGCGGCTTACAATGAGCAGTTCTTC
j_call: TRBJ2-1
v_call: TRBV6-2/TRBV6-3
d_call: TRBD2
clone_size: -

cdr3_aa: CASSQALGLTTGELFF
cdr3_nt: TGCGCCAGCAGCCAAGCATTGGGACTAACCACCGGGGAGCTGTTTTTT
j_call: TRBJ2-2
v_call: TRBV4-1
d_call: TRBD2
clone_size: few

cdr3_aa: CASRPKGGGRTGELFF
cdr3_nt: TGTGCCAGCAGACCGAAGGGGGGAGGGCGCACCGGGGAGCTGTTTTTT
j_call: TRBJ2-2
v_call: TRBV11-2
d_call: -
clone_size: few

cdr3_aa: CASRRGGRWGDTQYF
cdr3_nt: TGTGCCAGCAGAAGAGGGGGGCGCTGGGGGGATACGCAGTATTTT
j_call: TRBJ2-3
v_call: TRBV6-1
d_call: -
clone_size: -

cdr3_aa: CASSATGTGEQFF
cdr3_nt: TGTGCCAGCAGCGCCACCGGGACCGGTGAGCAGTTCTTC
j_call: TRBJ2-1
v_call: TRBV7-3
d_call: -
clone_size: -

cdr3_aa: CASSPLAGGPSTDTQYF
cdr3_nt: TGTGCCAGCAGCCCACTAGCGGGGGGCCCTAGCACAGATACGCAGTATTTT
j_call: TRBJ2-3
v_call: TRBV4-2
d_call: TRBD2
clone_size: few

cdr3_aa: CASSPAGRPPEQYF
cdr3_nt: TGTGCCAGCTCACCGGCGGGGCGACCCCCCGAGCAGTACTTC
j_call: TRBJ2-7
v_call: TRBV18
d_call: -
clone_size: few

cdr3_aa: CASSITAGANVLTF
cdr3_nt: TGTGCCAGCAGCATAACAGCTGGGGCCAACGTCCTGACTTTC
j_call: TRBJ2-6
v_call: TRBV11-3
d_call: -
clone_size: -

cdr3_aa: CSARQIVDSPLHF
cdr3_nt: TGCAGTGCCAGACAGATTGTAGATTCACCCCTCCACTTT
j_call: TRBJ1-6
v_call: TRBV20-1
d_call: -
clone_size: -

cdr3_aa: CASSYSILRGDSPLHF
cdr3_nt: TGTGCCAGCAGTTACTCGATTCTCAGGGGAGATTCACCCCTCCACTTT
j_call: TRBJ1-6
v_call: TRBV6-5
d_call: -
clone_size: -

cdr3_aa: CASSQGAGGFAGELFF
cdr3_nt: TGCGCCAGCAGCCAAGGGGCGGGAGGGTTCGCCGGGGAGCTGTTTTTT
j_call: TRBJ2-2
v_call: TRBV4-3
d_call: TRBD2
clone_size: few

cdr3_aa: CASSTPGKGFRTEAFF
cdr3_nt: TGTGCCAGCAGCACCCCCGGCAAGGGGTTTAGGACTGAAGCTTTCTTT
j_call: TRBJ1-1
v_call: TRBV7-2
d_call: -
clone_size: -